This TCR beta chain was obtained from a study of response to subunit inactivated influenza vaccine. Overall study results and limits: New T cells are recruited in small numbers by each seasonal influenza vaccination, according to the authors' suggestion.

Points on this clonotype: Its antigen is still unknown.

One entry per CDR3 protein, called by TCRdb with MiXCR from the RT-PCR reads. The sample holds around 520,000 distinct CDR3 sequences, about 25% seen once. This sequence originates from a man aged 50-59 years who received an inactivated influenza vaccine. The sample consisted of CD4+ T cells sorted from PBMCs, taken around 5 days after vaccination.

The CDR3 protein is CASSSLTSGSPYEQYF. The CDR3 DNA is TGTGCCAGCAGTTCGCTCACTAGCGGGAGTCCCTACGAGCAGTACTTC. The chain uses TRBV28 and TRBJ2-7; 11 bases are shared with TRBD2. Germline V gene sequence: CDR1 MDHEN, CDR2 SYDVKM. The CDR3 contains 16 residues. The trim removed 4 bases at V and 2 bases at J, leaving 7 bases unmatched.